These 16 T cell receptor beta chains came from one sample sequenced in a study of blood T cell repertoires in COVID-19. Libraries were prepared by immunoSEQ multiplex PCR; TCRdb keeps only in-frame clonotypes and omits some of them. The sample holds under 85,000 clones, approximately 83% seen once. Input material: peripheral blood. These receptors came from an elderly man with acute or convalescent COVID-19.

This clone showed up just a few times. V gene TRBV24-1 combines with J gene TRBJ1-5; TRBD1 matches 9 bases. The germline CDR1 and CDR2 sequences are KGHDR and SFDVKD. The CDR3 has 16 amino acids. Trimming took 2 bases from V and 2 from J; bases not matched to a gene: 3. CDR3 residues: CATSDSRTGGNQPQHF. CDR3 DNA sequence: TGTGCCACCAGTGATTCGAGGACAGGGGGCAATCAGCCCCAGCATTTT.

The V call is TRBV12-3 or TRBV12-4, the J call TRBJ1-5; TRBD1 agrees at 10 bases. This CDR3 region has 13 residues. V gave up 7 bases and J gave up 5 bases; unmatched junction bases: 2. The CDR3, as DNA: TGTGCCAGCATCGGGACAGGGGATCAGCCCCAGCATTTT. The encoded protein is CASIGTGDQPQHF.

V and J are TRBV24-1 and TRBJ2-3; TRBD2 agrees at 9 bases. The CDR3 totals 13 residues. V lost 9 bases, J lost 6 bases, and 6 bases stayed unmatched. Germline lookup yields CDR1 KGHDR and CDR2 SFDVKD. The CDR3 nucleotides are TGTGCCACCGAGACTAGCGGAAGGGATACGCAGTATTTT. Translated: CATETSGRDTQYF.

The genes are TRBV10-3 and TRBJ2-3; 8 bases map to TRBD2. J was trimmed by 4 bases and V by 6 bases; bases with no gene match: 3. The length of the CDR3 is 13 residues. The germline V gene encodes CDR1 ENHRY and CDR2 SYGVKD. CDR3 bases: TGTGCCATCAGGAGCGGGAGCCCAGATACGCAGTATTTT. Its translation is CAIRSGSPDTQYF.

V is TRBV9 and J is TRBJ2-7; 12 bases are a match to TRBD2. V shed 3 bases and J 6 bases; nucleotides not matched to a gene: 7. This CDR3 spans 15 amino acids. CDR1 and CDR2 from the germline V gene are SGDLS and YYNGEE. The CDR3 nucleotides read TGTGCCAGCAGCGAACTAGCGGGAGGAACGGGCGAGCAGTACTTC. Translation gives CASSELAGGTGEQYF.

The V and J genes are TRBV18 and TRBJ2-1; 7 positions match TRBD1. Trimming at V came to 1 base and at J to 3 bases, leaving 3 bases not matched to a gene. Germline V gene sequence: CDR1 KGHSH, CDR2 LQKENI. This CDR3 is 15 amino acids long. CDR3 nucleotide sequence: TGTGCCAGCTCACCACGGGACAGCGTCTACAATGAGCAGTTCTTC. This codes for CASSPRDSVYNEQFF.

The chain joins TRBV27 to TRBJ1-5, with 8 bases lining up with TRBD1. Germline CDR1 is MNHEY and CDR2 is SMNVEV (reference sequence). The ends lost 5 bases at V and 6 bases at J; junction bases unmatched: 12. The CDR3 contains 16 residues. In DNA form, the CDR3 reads TGTGCCAGCAGTCCGCGAGGACAGGGTGGAGGTCAGCCCCAGCATTTT. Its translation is CASSPRGQGGGQPQHF.

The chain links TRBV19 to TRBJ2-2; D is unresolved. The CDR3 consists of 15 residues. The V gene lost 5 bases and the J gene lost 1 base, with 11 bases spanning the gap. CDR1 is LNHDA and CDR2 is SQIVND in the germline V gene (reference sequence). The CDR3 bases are TGTGCCAGTAGTGGCGCGACGGGGAACACCGGGGAGCTGTTTTTT. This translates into CASSGATGNTGELFF.

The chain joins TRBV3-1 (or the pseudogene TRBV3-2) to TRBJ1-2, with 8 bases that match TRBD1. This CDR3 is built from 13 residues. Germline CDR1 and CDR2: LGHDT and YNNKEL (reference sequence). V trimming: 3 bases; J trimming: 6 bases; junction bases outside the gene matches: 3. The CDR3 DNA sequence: TGTGCCAGCAGCCAGCGGACAGGGAATGGCTACACCTTC. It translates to CASSQRTGNGYTF.

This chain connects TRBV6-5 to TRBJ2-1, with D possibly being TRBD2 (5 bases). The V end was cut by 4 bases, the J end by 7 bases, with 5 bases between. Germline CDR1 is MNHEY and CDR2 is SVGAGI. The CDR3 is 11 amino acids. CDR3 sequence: CASSSGNEQFF. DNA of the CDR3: TGTGCCAGCAGTTCGGGGAATGAGCAGTTCTTC.

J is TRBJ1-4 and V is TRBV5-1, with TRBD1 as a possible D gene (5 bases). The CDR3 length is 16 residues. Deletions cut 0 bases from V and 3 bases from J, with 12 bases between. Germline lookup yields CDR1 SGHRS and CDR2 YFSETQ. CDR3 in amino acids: CASSLGSGSPNEKLFF. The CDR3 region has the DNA TGCGCCAGCAGCTTGGGGTCAGGGTCCCCTAATGAAAAACTGTTTTTT.

CDR3: CASSLLAAYNEQFF. The CDR3 nucleotides read TGTGCCAGCAGCTTATTAGCGGCTTACAATGAGCAGTTCTTC. The chain carries TRBV11-2 and TRBJ2-1; a weak D match, TRBD2 (6 bases). V lost 2 bases to trimming and J lost 4 bases, with 9 bases between them. From germline, CDR1 is SGHAT and CDR2 FQNNGV. CDR3 length equals 14 residues.

The CDR3, as DNA: TGCGCCAGCAGCTTGTCAGGGGAGGAGACCCAGTACTTC. Translation gives CASSLSGEETQYF. J is TRBJ2-5 and V is TRBV5-1, with a weak D call TRBD1 (6 bases). Per the germline V gene, CDR1 is SGHRS and CDR2 is YFSETQ. Trimming removed 1 base at V and 5 bases at J, with 9 bases between. CDR3 size: 13 residues.

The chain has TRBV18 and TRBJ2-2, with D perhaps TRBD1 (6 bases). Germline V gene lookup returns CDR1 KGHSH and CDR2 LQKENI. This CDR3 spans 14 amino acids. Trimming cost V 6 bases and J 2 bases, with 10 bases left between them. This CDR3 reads CASSGQINTGELFF. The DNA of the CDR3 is TGTGCCAGCTCCGGACAGATTAACACCGGGGAGCTGTTTTTT.

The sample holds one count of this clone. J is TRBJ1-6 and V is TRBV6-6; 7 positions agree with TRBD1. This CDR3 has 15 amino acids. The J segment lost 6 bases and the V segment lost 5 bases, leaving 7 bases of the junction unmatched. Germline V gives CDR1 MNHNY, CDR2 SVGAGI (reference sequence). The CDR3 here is CASSTLPGGNSPLHF. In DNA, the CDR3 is TGTGCCAGCAGTACCCTCCCAGGGGGTAATTCACCCCTCCACTTT.

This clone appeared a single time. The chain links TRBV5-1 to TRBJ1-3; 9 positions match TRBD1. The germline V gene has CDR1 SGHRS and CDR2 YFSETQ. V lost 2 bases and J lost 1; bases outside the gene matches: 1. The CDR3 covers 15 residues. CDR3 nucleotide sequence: TGCGCCAGCAGCTTAGACAGGGGGTCTGGAAACACCATATATTTT. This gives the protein CASSLDRGSGNTIYF. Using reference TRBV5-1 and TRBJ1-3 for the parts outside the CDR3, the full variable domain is KAGVTQTPRYLIKTRGQQVTLSCSPISGHRSVSWYQQTPGQGLQFLFEYFSETQRNKGNFPGRFSGRQFSNSRSEMNVSTLELGDSALYLCASSLDRGSGNTIYFGEGSWLTVV.